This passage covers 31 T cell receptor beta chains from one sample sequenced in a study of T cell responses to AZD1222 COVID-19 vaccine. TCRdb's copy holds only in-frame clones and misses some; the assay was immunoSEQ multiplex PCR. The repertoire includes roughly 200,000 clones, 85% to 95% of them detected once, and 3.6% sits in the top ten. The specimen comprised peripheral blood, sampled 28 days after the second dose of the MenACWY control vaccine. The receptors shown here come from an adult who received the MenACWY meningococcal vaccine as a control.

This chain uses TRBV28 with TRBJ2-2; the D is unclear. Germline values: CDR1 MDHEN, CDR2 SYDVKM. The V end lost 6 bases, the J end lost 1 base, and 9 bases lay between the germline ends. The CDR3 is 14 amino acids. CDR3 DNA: TGTGCCAGCAGCCTGACGGGGAACACCGGGGAGCTGTTTTTT. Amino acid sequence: CASSLTGNTGELFF.

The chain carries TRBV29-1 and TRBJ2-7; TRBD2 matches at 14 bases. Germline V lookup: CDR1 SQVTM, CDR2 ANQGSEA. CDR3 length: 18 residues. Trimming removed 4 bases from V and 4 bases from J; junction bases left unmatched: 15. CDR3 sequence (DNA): TGCAGCGTTGGGGGACTAGCGGGAGACGCGACCCATTTTTACGAGCAGTACTTC. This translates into CSVGGLAGDATHFYEQYF.

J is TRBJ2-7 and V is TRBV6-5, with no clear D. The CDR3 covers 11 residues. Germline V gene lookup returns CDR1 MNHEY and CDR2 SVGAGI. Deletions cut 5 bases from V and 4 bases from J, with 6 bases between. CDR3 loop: CASSTQYEQYF. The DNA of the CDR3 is TGTGCCAGCAGTACCCAATACGAGCAGTACTTC.

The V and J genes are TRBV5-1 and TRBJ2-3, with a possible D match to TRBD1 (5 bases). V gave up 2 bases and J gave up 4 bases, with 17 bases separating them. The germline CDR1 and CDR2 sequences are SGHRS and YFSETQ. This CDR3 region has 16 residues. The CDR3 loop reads CASSLSQGGVSDTQYF. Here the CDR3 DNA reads TGCGCCAGCAGCTTAAGTCAGGGCGGAGTGTCAGATACGCAGTATTTT.

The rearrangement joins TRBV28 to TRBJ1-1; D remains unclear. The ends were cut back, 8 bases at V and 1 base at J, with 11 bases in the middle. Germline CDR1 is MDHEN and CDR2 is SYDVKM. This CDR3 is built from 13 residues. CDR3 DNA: TGTGCCAGCCTTGACTTCTGGAACACTGAAGCTTTCTTT. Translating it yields CASLDFWNTEAFF.

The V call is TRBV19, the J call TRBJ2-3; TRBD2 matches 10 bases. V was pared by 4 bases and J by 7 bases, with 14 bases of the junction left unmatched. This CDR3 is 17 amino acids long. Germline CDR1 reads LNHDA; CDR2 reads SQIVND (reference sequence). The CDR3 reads CASSNDLSSGRWYTQYF. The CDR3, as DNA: TGTGCCAGTAGTAACGACCTGAGTAGCGGGAGGTGGTATACGCAGTATTTT.

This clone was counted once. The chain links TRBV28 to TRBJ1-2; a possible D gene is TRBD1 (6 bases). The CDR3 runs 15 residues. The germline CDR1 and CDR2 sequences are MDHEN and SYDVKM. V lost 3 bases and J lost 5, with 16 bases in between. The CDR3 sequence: CASSFGGWQGYGYTF. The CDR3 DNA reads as TGTGCCAGCAGTTTCGGTGGTTGGCAGGGGTATGGCTACACCTTC.

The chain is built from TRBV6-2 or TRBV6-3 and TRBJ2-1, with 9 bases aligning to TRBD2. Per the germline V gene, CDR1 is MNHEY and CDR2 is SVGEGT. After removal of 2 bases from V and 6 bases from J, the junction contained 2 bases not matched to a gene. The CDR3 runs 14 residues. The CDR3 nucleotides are TGTGCCAGCAGTTACCTAGCGGGGTCCAATGAGCAGTTCTTC. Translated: CASSYLAGSNEQFF.

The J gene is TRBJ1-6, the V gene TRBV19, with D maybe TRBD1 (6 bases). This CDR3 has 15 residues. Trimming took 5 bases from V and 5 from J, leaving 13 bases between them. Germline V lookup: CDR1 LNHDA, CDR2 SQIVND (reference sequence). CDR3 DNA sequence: TGTGCCAGTAGTCCTTCACAGGGAAATAATTCACCCCTCCACTTT. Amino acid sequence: CASSPSQGNNSPLHF.

The CDR3 spells CASSYSDRAATEAFF. CDR3 DNA: TGTGCCAGCAGTTACTCGGACAGGGCAGCCACTGAAGCTTTCTTT. The V call is TRBV6-2 or TRBV6-3, the J call TRBJ1-1; 8 nucleotides agree with TRBD1. The J segment lost 4 bases and the V segment lost 0 bases, leaving 4 bases of the junction unmatched. Germline CDR1 reads MNHEY; CDR2 reads SVGEGT. CDR3 length: 15 residues.

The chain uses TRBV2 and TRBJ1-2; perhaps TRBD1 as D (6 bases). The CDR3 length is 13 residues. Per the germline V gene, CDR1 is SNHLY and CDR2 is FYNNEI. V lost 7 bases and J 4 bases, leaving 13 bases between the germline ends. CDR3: CASKDSRPYGYTF. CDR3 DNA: TGTGCCAGCAAGGACAGCCGCCCCTATGGCTACACCTTC. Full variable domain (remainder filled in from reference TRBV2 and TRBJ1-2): EPEVTQTPSHQVTQMGQEVILRCVPISNHLYFYWYRQILGQKVEFLVSFYNNEISEKSEIFDDQFSVERPDGSNFTLKIRSTKLEDSAMYFCASKDSRPYGYTFGSGTRLTVV.

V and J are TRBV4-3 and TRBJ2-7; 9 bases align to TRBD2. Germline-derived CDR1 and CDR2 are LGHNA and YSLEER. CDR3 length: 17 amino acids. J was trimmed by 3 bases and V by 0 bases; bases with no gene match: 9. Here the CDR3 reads CASSQDFSTSGHYEQYF. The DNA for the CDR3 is TGCGCCAGCAGCCAAGATTTCTCGACTAGCGGTCACTACGAGCAGTACTTC.

CDR3 sequence: CASSLEGQGYHEQYF. Written as DNA, the CDR3 is TGTGCCAGCAGCTTAGAGGGACAGGGATACCACGAGCAGTACTTC. J is TRBJ2-7 and V is TRBV11-3; 9 nucleotides line up with TRBD1. This CDR3 contains 15 residues. From germline, CDR1 is SGHNT and CDR2 YENEEA. With 0 bases clipped from V and 5 bases from J, the junction kept 5 bases outside the gene matches.

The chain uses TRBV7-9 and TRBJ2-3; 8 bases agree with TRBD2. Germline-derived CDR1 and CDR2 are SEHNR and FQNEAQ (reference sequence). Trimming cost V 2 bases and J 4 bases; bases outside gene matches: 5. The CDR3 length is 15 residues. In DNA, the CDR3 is TGTGCCAGCAGCTTAACTAGCGGTGGGGCAGATACGCAGTATTTT. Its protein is CASSLTSGGADTQYF. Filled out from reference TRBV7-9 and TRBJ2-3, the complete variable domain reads DTGVSQNPRHKITKRGQNVTFRCDPISEHNRLYWYRQTLGQGPEFLTYFQNEAQLEKSRLLSDRFSAERPKGSFSTLEIQRTEQGDSAMYLCASSLTSGGADTQYFGPGTRLTVL.

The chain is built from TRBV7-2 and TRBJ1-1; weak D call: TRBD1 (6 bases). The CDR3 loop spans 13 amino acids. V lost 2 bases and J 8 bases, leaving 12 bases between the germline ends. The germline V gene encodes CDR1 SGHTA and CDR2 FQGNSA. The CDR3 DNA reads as TGTGCCAGCAGCTTAAGGGGGAGCCGGGAAGCTTTCTTT. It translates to CASSLRGSREAFF.

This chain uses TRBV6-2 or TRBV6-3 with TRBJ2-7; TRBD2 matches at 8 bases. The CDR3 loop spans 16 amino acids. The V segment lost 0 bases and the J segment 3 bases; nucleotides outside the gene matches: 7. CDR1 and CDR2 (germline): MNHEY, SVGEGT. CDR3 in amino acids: CASSYSRSGSFYEQYF. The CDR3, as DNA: TGTGCCAGCAGTTACTCCCGAAGCGGGAGTTTCTACGAGCAGTACTTC.

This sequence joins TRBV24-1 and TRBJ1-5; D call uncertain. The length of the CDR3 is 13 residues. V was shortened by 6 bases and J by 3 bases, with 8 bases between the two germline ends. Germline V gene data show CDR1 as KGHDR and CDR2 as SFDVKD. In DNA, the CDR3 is TGTGCCACCAGTACCCGTGCCAATCAGCCCCAGCATTTT. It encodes CATSTRANQPQHF.

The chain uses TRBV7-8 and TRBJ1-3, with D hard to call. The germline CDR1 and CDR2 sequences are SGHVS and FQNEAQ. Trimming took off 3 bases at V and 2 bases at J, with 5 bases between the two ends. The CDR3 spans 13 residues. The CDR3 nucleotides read TGTGCCAGCAGCTTGGCCGCTGGAAACACCATATATTTT. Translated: CASSLAAGNTIYF.

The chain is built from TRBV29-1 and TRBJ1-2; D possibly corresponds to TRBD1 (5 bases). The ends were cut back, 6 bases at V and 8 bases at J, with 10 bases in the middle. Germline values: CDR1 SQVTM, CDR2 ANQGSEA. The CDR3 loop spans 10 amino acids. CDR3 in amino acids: CSVQRDGYTF. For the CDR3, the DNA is TGCAGCGTACAAAGGGACGGCTACACCTTC.

CDR3 loop: CASSFSGLVHNSPLHF. DNA of the CDR3: TGTGCCAGCAGTTTCTCAGGGCTTGTTCATAATTCACCCCTCCACTTT. The rearrangement joins TRBV6-6 to TRBJ1-6, with TRBD1 as a possible D gene (5 bases). CDR3 length equals 16 residues. With 4 bases removed from V and 5 bases from J, the gap between germline ends came to 15 bases. Germline CDR1 and CDR2: MNHNY and SVGAGI (reference sequence).

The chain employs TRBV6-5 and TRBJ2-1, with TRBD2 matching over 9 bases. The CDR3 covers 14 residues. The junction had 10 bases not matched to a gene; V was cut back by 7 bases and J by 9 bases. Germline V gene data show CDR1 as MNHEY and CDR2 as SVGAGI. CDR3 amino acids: CASILREGLSEQFF. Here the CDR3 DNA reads TGTGCCAGCATCTTGCGGGAGGGCCTTAGTGAGCAGTTCTTC.

The CDR3 region has the DNA TGTGCCAGCAGACGGGACTATCTAACAGATACGCAGTATTTT. Translation gives CASRRDYLTDTQYF. The chain uses TRBV27 and TRBJ2-3, with 7 bases aligning to TRBD2. The germline V gene encodes CDR1 MNHEY and CDR2 SMNVEV (reference sequence). Trimming removed 6 bases from V and 3 bases from J; junction bases left unmatched: 6. The CDR3 has 14 amino acids.

The CDR3: CASTPGGTGGEKLFF. The CDR3 bases are TGCGCCAGCACTCCTGGCGGGACGGGAGGGGAAAAACTGTTTTTT. V usage is TRBV23-1 and J usage is TRBJ1-4; D perhaps matches TRBD1 (5 bases). TRBV23-1 is filed as an ORF, its function uncertain. This CDR3 comprises 15 residues. V lost 7 bases and J lost 8, with 20 bases in between.

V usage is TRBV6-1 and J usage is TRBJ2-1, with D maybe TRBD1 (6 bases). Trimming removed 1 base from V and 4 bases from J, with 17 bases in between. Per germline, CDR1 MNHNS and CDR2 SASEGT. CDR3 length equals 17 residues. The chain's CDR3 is CASSEVERQASYNEQFF. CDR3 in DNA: TGTGCCAGCAGTGAAGTGGAGAGACAGGCCAGTTACAATGAGCAGTTCTTC.

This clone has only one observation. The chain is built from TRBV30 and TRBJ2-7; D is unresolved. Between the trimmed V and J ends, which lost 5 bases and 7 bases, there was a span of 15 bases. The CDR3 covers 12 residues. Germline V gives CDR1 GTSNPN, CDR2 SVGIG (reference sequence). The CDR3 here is CAWLPIVGEQYF. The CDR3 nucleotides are TGTGCCTGGTTGCCAATAGTTGGGGAGCAGTACTTC.

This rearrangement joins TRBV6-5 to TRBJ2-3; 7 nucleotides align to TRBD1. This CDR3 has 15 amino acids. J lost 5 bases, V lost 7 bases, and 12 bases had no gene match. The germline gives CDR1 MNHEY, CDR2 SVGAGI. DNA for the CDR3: TGTGCCAGCACCCTCAGTGTGACAGGGCGAGATACGCAGTATTTT. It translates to CASTLSVTGRDTQYF.

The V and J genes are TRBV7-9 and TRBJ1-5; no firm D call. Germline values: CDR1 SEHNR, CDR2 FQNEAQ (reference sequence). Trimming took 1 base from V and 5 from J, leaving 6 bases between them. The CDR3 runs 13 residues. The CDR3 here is CASSLGWDQPQHF. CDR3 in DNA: TGTGCCAGCAGCTTAGGATGGGATCAGCCCCAGCATTTT.

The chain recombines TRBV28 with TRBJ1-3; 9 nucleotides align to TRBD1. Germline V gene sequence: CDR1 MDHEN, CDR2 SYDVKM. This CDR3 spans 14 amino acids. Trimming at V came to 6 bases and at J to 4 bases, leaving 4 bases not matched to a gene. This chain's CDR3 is CASSDRGIGNTIYF. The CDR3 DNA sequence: TGTGCCAGCAGCGACAGGGGGATCGGAAACACCATATATTTT. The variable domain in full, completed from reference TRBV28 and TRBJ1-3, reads DVKVTQSSRYLVKRTGEKVFLECVQDMDHENMFWYRQDPGLGLRLIYFSYDVKMKEKGDIPEGYSVSREKKERFSLILESASTNQTSMYLCASSDRGIGNTIYFGEGSWLTVV.

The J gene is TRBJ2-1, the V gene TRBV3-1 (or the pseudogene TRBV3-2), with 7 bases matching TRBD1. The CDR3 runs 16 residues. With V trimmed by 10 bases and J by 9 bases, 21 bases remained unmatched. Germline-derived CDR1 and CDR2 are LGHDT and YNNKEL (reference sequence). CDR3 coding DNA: TGTGCCACCATGCCGACAGGGCAAAGAACAGAGGGTGAGCAGTTCTTC. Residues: CATMPTGQRTEGEQFF.

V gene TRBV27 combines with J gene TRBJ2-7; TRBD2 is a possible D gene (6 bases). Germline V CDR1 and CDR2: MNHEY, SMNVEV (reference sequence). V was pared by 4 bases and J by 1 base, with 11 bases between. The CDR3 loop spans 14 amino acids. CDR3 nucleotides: TGTGCCAGCAGTTGGGGGGATAGGTCCTACGAGCAGTACTTC. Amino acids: CASSWGDRSYEQYF.

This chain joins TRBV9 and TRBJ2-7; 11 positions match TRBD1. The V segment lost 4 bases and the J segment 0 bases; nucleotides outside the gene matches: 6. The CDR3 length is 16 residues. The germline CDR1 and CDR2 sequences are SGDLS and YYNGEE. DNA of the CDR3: TGTGCCAGCAGCCCCCGGGACAGGGGGTCCTCCTACGAGCAGTACTTC. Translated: CASSPRDRGSSYEQYF. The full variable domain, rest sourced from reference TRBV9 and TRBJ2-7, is DSGVTQTPKHLITATGQRVTLRCSPRSGDLSVYWYQQSLDQGLQFLIQYYNGEERAKGNILERFSAQQFPDLHSELNLSSLELGDSALYFCASSPRDRGSSYEQYFGPGTRLTVT.